This TCR beta chain was recovered during a study of T cells in tumors after PD-1 blockade. The CDR3 loop spans 13 amino acids. From germline, CDR1 is SNHLY and CDR2 FYNNEI. V was trimmed by 6 bases and J by 5 bases, leaving 11 bases between them. Sequencing used immunoSEQ multiplex PCR; TCRdb keeps in-frame clones, though not all of them. There are 50,000 or so clones in the sample; 75% to 80% occur only once, and 15% to 20% lies in the top ten. The sequences come from PBMCs, collected before anti-PD-1 treatment. The clonotype originates from a human donor with basal cell carcinoma. The chain is built from TRBV2 and TRBJ1-5; D may be TRBD1 (6 bases). The CDR3 sequence: CASRQGRDQPQHF. For the CDR3, the DNA is TGTGCCAGCAGACAGGGACGAGATCAGCCCCAGCATTTT.